One and the same sample provided the 30 T cell receptor beta chains below, sequenced in a study of cytomegalovirus exposure and HLA in healthy donors (TCRdb year 2017). The library was obtained by the immunoSEQ multiplex PCR assay. TCRdb mirrors the immuneACCESS table, restricted to in-frame sequences. Some clones are absent from its copies; in checked studies, under half trace to an unresolved V gene, and the reason for the others is unknown. The sample table contains 150,000 to 200,000 clones; only one count was recorded for 85% of them. About 16% of the sample is in the top ten clones. The sample consisted of PBMCs. These TCRs come from a man younger than 35 in good health and CMV-seropositive.

Only a few counts were recorded for this clone. The chain is built from TRBV27 and TRBJ2-1, with a weak D call TRBD2 (6 bases). The germline CDR1 and CDR2 sequences are MNHEY and SMNVEV (reference sequence). Trimming removed 3 bases at V and 0 bases at J, with 9 bases between. CDR3 length: 15 amino acids. CDR3 sequence (DNA): TGTGCCAGCAGTTTTAGCGGCATCTCCTACAATGAGCAGTTCTTC. This gives the protein CASSFSGISYNEQFF.

This sequence joins TRBV6-4 and TRBJ1-3; 8 positions agree with TRBD1. CDR3 length: 18 amino acids. Germline loops: CDR1 MRHNA, CDR2 SNTAGT. V dropped 5 bases and J dropped 4; count of bases not matched to a gene: 16. In DNA, the CDR3 is TGTGCCAGCAGTAACCACGTGGCAATCCGGGACAGGGGAAACACCATATATTTT. This gives the protein CASSNHVAIRDRGNTIYF.

The chain employs TRBV5-4 and TRBJ2-7, with a weak D call TRBD1 (6 bases). The CDR3 totals 14 residues. From germline, CDR1 is SGHNT and CDR2 YYREEE (reference sequence). Trimming left V 4 bases short and J 2 bases short, with 13 bases between. The CDR3 loop is CASSPEQGPYEQYF. CDR3 nucleotides: TGTGCCAGCAGCCCGGAACAGGGTCCCTACGAGCAGTACTTC.

The gene calls are TRBV28 and TRBJ1-5; 7 nucleotides line up with TRBD1. With 10 bases clipped from V and 7 bases from J, the junction kept 10 bases outside the gene matches. There are 13 residues in the CDR3. CDR1 is MDHEN, CDR2 SYDVKM, per germline. The CDR3 loop reads CAITTGNGQPQHF. DNA of the CDR3: TGTGCCATCACGACAGGGAACGGGCAGCCCCAGCATTTT. Variable domain in full (rest from reference TRBV28 and TRBJ1-5): DVKVTQSSRYLVKRTGEKVFLECVQDMDHENMFWYRQDPGLGLRLIYFSYDVKMKEKGDIPEGYSVSREKKERFSLILESASTNQTSMYLCAITTGNGQPQHFGDGTRLSIL.

The chain employs TRBV2 and TRBJ2-3, with 7 bases aligning to TRBD2. CDR1 is SNHLY and CDR2 is FYNNEI in the germline V gene. Trimming cost V 4 bases and J 3 bases; bases outside gene matches: 7. This CDR3 comprises 15 residues. CDR3 amino acids: CASSGLAGQTDTQYF. Written as DNA, the CDR3 is TGTGCCAGCAGTGGGTTAGCGGGCCAAACAGATACGCAGTATTTT.

V usage is TRBV11-2 and J usage is TRBJ2-1; D might be TRBD2 (5 bases). Looked up from germline, CDR1 is SGHAT and CDR2 is FQNNGV. Between the trimmed V and J ends, which lost 5 bases and 0 bases, there was a span of 17 bases. The CDR3 is 17 residues long. The CDR3 sequence: CASSPSRAVFSYNEQFF. CDR3 nucleotides: TGTGCCAGCAGCCCGAGTAGAGCGGTCTTCTCCTACAATGAGCAGTTCTTC.

This chain links TRBV27 with TRBJ2-5; maybe TRBD2 (6 bases). The CDR3 totals 15 residues. Germline V gene sequence: CDR1 MNHEY, CDR2 SMNVEV (reference sequence). V was trimmed by 2 bases and J by 5 bases, leaving 15 bases between them. The CDR3 DNA follows: TGTGCCAGCAGTTTAGACCCCCGGGGGAGGGAGACCCAGTACTTC. It translates to CASSLDPRGRETQYF.

CDR3 sequence: CASSFLSPRAAGQGRDTQYF. The CDR3 bases are TGTGCCAGCAGTTTCCTATCCCCCCGAGCAGCGGGCCAAGGGCGGGATACGCAGTATTTT. The V gene is TRBV27, the J gene TRBJ2-3; a weak D match, TRBD2 (6 bases). CDR1 is MNHEY and CDR2 is SMNVEV in the germline V gene (reference sequence). The CDR3 length is 20 residues. V was shortened by 3 bases and J by 6 bases, with 31 bases between the two germline ends.

The chain joins TRBV5-1 to TRBJ2-5; TRBD1 matches 9 bases. CDR3 length: 15 residues. Germline loops: CDR1 SGHRS, CDR2 YFSETQ. Trimming removed 0 bases from V and 5 bases from J; junction bases left unmatched: 5. In nucleotides, the CDR3 is TGCGCCAGCAGCTTGGGGGGGACAGGGAAGGAGACCCAGTACTTC. Translated: CASSLGGTGKETQYF.

V is TRBV2 and J is TRBJ1-2; TRBD1 agrees at 8 bases. Germline assignment: CDR1 SNHLY and CDR2 FYNNEI. V was clipped by 5 bases and J by 8 bases; unmatched bases: 10. CDR3 length equals 14 residues. The CDR3 coding sequence is TGTGCCAGCAGTAGATCAGGGGGCGCGCGGGGCTACACCTTC. It yields the protein CASSRSGGARGYTF.

The gene calls are TRBV28 and TRBJ1-1; D perhaps matches TRBD1 (5 bases). The V gene lost 1 base and the J gene lost 0 bases, with 12 bases spanning the gap. The germline CDR1 and CDR2 sequences are MDHEN and SYDVKM. This CDR3 spans 16 amino acids. The CDR3 region has the DNA TGTGCCAGCAGTTTATTAGGGGAAGATATGAACACTGAAGCTTTCTTT. This gives the protein CASSLLGEDMNTEAFF.

As regards this clone: This specimen includes other DNA sequences encoding the same CDR3. The chain recombines TRBV28 with TRBJ2-7; D not resolved. With 2 bases removed from V and 4 bases from J, the gap between germline ends came to 6 bases. The germline CDR1 and CDR2 sequences are MDHEN and SYDVKM. The CDR3 is made up of 12 amino acids. DNA for the CDR3: TGTGCCAGCAGTTTAGGCGGTTACGAGCAGTACTTC. Translated, it gives CASSLGGYEQYF.

This clone was observed a single time. The V call is TRBV5-1, the J call TRBJ2-7, with 10 bases that match TRBD2. Germline lookup yields CDR1 SGHRS and CDR2 YFSETQ. This CDR3 region has 14 residues. V dropped 5 bases and J dropped 3; count of bases not matched to a gene: 5. The DNA for the CDR3 is TGCGCCAGCAGTGGTAGCGGGGGGTTCTACGAGCAGTACTTC. This sequence encodes CASSGSGGFYEQYF.

This chain connects TRBV23-1 to TRBJ2-7; 9 positions agree with TRBD1. TRBV23-1 is an ORF; its function is uncertain. Trimming at V came to 7 bases and at J to 3 bases, leaving 19 bases not matched to a gene. This CDR3 has 18 residues. The CDR3 loop reads CASNPTGTGKESGYEQYF. The CDR3 nucleotides read TGCGCCAGCAACCCAACCGGGACAGGGAAGGAATCTGGCTACGAGCAGTACTTC.

This clone was detected once. The chain links TRBV2 to TRBJ2-6; D gene unclear. The germline V and J ends were trimmed by 3 bases and 0 bases, with 6 bases remaining between them. The CDR3 sequence is 15 residues long. The germline gives CDR1 SNHLY, CDR2 FYNNEI. The chain's CDR3 is CASSEVASGANVLTF. CDR3 DNA sequence: TGTGCCAGCAGTGAGGTGGCCTCTGGGGCCAACGTCCTGACTTTC.

The chain uses TRBV4-1 and TRBJ2-5; TRBD2 matches 9 bases. After removal of 4 bases from V and 5 bases from J, the junction contained 5 bases not matched to a gene. The CDR3 has 14 residues. Germline-derived CDR1 and CDR2 are MGHRA and YSYEKL. The CDR3 DNA reads as TGCGCCAGCAGCCGAGCGGGGGGCCGCGAGACCCAGTACTTC. It encodes CASSRAGGRETQYF.

This clone has just one count. J is TRBJ1-5 and V is TRBV28; perhaps TRBD1 as D (5 bases). V shed 6 bases and J shed 6 bases, with 18 bases lying between them. Per germline, CDR1 MDHEN and CDR2 SYDVKM. CDR3 length equals 15 residues. For the CDR3, the DNA is TGTGCCAGCAGGGGTGGACCGGGGGTGGGTCAGCCCCAGCATTTT. Translating it yields CASRGGPGVGQPQHF.

This chain joins TRBV7-6 and TRBJ1-2, with D perhaps TRBD1 (5 bases). CDR1 and CDR2 (germline): SGHVS, FNYEAQ. The V end lost 5 bases, the J end lost 3 bases, and 16 bases lay between the germline ends. CDR3 length: 15 residues. The CDR3 region is CASSGLAGGYYGYTF. CDR3 nucleotides: TGTGCCAGCAGCGGGTTAGCGGGGGGTTACTATGGCTACACCTTC.

V and J are TRBV9 and TRBJ2-2; D is uncertain. The CDR3 is 14 residues long. Germline CDR1 reads SGDLS; CDR2 reads YYNGEE. V was cut by 0 bases and J by 6 bases, with 9 bases left in between. CDR3 residues: CASSVGPNPGELFF. The CDR3 DNA is TGTGCCAGCAGCGTAGGCCCTAACCCCGGGGAGCTGTTTTTT.

The chain joins TRBV6-5 to TRBJ2-2, with D tentatively TRBD1 (6 bases). With 2 bases removed from V and 6 bases from J, the gap between germline ends came to 13 bases. The germline CDR1 and CDR2 sequences are MNHEY and SVGAGI. The CDR3 covers 15 residues. CDR3 sequence: CASSYTLGGPGELFF. The CDR3, as DNA: TGTGCCAGCAGTTACACTCTTGGGGGCCCCGGGGAGCTGTTTTTT.

This clone has only a few counts. The chain recombines TRBV6-5 with TRBJ1-2, with no clear D. Germline-derived CDR1 and CDR2 are MNHEY and SVGAGI. V was cut by 5 bases and J by 7 bases, with 11 bases left in between. CDR3 length: 12 amino acids. In DNA, the CDR3 is TGTGCCAGCAGTCGCGGGTTTAGTGGCTACACCTTC. Translated, it gives CASSRGFSGYTF.

This chain links TRBV7-3 with TRBJ2-7, with 8 bases fitting TRBD2. The CDR3 consists of 14 residues. The germline gives CDR1 SGHTA, CDR2 FQGTGA. V gave up 2 bases and J gave up 1 base; unmatched junction bases: 1. The CDR3 is CASSLGGGSYEQYF. The CDR3 coding sequence is TGTGCCAGCAGCTTAGGCGGGGGGTCCTACGAGCAGTACTTC. The full variable domain, its missing parts supplied by reference TRBV7-3 and TRBJ2-7, is GAGVSQTPSNKVTEKGKYVELRCDPISGHTALYWYRQSLGQGPEFLIYFQGTGAADDSGLPNDRFFAVRPEGSVSTLKIQRTERGDSAVYLCASSLGGGSYEQYFGPGTRLTVT.

The J gene is TRBJ2-7, the V gene TRBV9; TRBD2 might be the D (5 bases). The length of the CDR3 is 13 residues. V gave up 0 bases and J gave up 6 bases, with 10 bases separating them. The germline gives CDR1 SGDLS, CDR2 YYNGEE. The CDR3 nucleotides are TGTGCCAGCAGCGTAGGTGTGGGGAGCGAGCAGTACTTC. It yields the protein CASSVGVGSEQYF.

The chain has TRBV11-3 and TRBJ2-3, with 9 bases lining up with TRBD2. The CDR3 sequence is 15 residues long. Unmatched junction bases numbered 10, after V lost 6 bases and J lost 6 bases. The V gene's germline CDR1 is SGHNT and CDR2 YENEEA. CDR3 protein: CASSPPGLAPDTQYF. The CDR3 nucleotides are TGTGCCAGCAGTCCGCCGGGACTAGCACCCGATACGCAGTATTTT.

The CDR3 protein is CASSPYPLSLESQPQHF. In DNA form, the CDR3 reads TGCGCCAGCAGCCCCTATCCCTTGTCACTAGAAAGTCAGCCCCAGCATTTT. J is TRBJ1-5 and V is TRBV4-1; D is undetermined. The V end lost 4 bases, the J end lost 6 bases, and 22 bases lay between the germline ends. CDR1 is MGHRA and CDR2 is YSYEKL in the germline V gene. The CDR3 is 17 amino acids.

As regards this clone: The junction departs from germline at one end; a sequencing error may be responsible. V usage is TRBV12-5 and J usage is TRBJ2-7, with 9 nucleotides matching TRBD1. The CDR3 has 16 amino acids. The V gene's germline CDR1 is LGHNT and CDR2 FRNRAP. The CDR3 region is CASGLGGDRAVSVTNF. CDR3 bases: TGTGCTAGTGGTTTGGGAGGGGACAGGGCCGTTAGCGTGACAAACTTC. Filled out from reference TRBV12-5 and TRBJ2-7, the complete variable domain reads DARVTQTPRHKVTEMGQEVTMRCQPILGHNTVFWYRQTMMQGLELLAYFRNRAPLDDSGMPKDRFSAEMPDATLATLKIQPSEPRDSAVYFCASGLGGDRAVSVTNFGPGTRLTVT.

The CDR3 reads CASSLPGTSSYEQYF. As DNA, the CDR3 is TGCGCCAGCAGCCTTCCCGGGACTAGCTCCTACGAGCAGTACTTC. The rearrangement uses TRBV4-1 and TRBJ2-7, with 8 nucleotides matching TRBD2. The junction had 5 bases not matched to a gene; V was cut back by 4 bases and J by 0 bases. The V gene's germline CDR1 is MGHRA and CDR2 YSYEKL. CDR3 length equals 15 residues.

This rearrangement joins TRBV6-5 to TRBJ2-3; possible D gene TRBD1, 5 bases. Deletions cut 2 bases from V and 4 bases from J, with 16 bases between. Germline V gives CDR1 MNHEY, CDR2 SVGAGI. This CDR3 contains 16 residues. DNA for the CDR3: TGTGCCAGCAGTTACGGGGCAGGGTGGAGCCCAGATACGCAGTATTTT. This sequence encodes CASSYGAGWSPDTQYF.

The J gene is TRBJ1-4, the V gene TRBV7-9, with 11 bases identical to TRBD1. Looked up from germline, CDR1 is SEHNR and CDR2 is FQNEAQ (reference sequence). Losses at the gene ends were 5 bases for V and 1 base for J; bases not matched to a gene: 6. This CDR3 is built from 17 residues. The CDR3 protein is CASSQGQGVETNEKLFF. Here the CDR3 DNA reads TGTGCCAGCAGCCAGGGACAGGGGGTAGAAACTAATGAAAAACTGTTTTTT.

The chain links TRBV27 to TRBJ2-7, with D possibly TRBD1 on 6 matching bases. The CDR3 runs to 15 residues. The ends were cut back, 3 bases at V and 3 bases at J, with 15 bases in the middle. Germline values: CDR1 MNHEY, CDR2 SMNVEV (reference sequence). The CDR3, as DNA: TGTGCCAGCAGTTTTTCTTCCGGGACATACTACGAGCAGTACTTC. It codes for CASSFSSGTYYEQYF.